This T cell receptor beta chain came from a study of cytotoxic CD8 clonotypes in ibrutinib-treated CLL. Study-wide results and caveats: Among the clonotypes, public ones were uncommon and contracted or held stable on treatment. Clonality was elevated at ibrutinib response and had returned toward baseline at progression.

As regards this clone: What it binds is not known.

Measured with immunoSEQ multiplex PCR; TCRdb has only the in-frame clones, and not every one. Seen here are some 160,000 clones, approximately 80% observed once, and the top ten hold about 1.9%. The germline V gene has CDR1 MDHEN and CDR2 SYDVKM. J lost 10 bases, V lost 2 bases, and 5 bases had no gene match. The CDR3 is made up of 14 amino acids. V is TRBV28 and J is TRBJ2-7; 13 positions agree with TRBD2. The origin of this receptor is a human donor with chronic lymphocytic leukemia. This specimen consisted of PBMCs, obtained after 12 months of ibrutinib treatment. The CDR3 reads CASSLATSGRPQYF. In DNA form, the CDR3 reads TGTGCCAGCAGTTTAGCGACTAGCGGGAGGCCTCAGTACTTC. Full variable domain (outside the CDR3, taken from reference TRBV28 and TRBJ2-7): DVKVTQSSRYLVKRTGEKVFLECVQDMDHENMFWYRQDPGLGLRLIYFSYDVKMKEKGDIPEGYSVSREKKERFSLILESASTNQTSMYLCASSLATSGRPQYFGPGTRLTVT.